This is a list of T cell receptor beta chains from one sample in a study of tumor and adjacent non-tumor tissue in lung cancer. TCRdb reprocessed the multiplex PCR reads with MiXCR, giving one entry per CDR3 protein. The data hold 70,000 to 90,000 distinct CDR3 sequences, with approximately 78% observed a single time. The sample taken for sequencing was distant non-tumor lung tissue. The origin of the receptors is a man in his sixties with non-small cell lung cancer. Both conserved end residues are part of each CDR3.

V	J	CDR3
TRBV6-2/TRBV6-3	TRBJ1-5	CASGPTGQGSQHQHF
TRBV6-5	TRBJ2-1	CTSSRTNNEQFF
TRBV20-1	TRBJ2-7	CSANSGTGAHEQYF
TRBV4-3	TRBJ1-1	CASSQDHSQSNTEALF
TRBV6-6	TRBJ2-1	CASSYPLTSGNSYNEQFF
TRBV27	TRBJ2-3	CASSFSGLGGTDTQYF
TRBV5-4	TRBJ2-3	CARSLRASEISDTQYF
TRBV4-1	TRBJ1-6	CASNDREGPPLHF
TRBV5-8	TRBJ1-1	CASSLRCKTEAFF
TRBV7-2	TRBJ1-3	CASLPGGASSSGNTIYF
TRBV6-6	TRBJ2-1	CASSSSSGQNNEQFF
TRBV4-2	TRBJ2-3	CASSPTSRMADTQYF
TRBV6-5	TRBJ2-7	CACSYSSSGVTYEQYF
TRBV13	TRBJ2-7	CVSSLMGSRYEQYF
TRBV5-4	TRBJ1-1	CASSAGRQGRGETEAFF
TRBV6-5	TRBJ2-5	CANSYSGRVGTQYF
TRBV13	TRBJ2-3	CASIPRSPRTDTQYF
TRBV11-3	TRBJ2-1	CASSSLARGPGNEQFF
TRBV12-3/TRBV12-4	TRBJ2-5	CASDQGGGSETHYF
TRBV11-3	TRBJ1-1	CASSRTPGQLNTEAFF
TRBV5-4	TRBJ2-6	CASSIGSSSPSGANVLTF